These T cell receptor beta chains were read from a single sample in a study of blood T cell repertoires in COVID-19. Only in-frame clones appear in the TCRdb table, and some are missing; sequencing was by immunoSEQ multiplex PCR. Of around 58,000 clones listed, around four fifths are singletons. The sequenced sample was peripheral blood. The receptors here all came from a human donor in a cohort sampled during active COVID-19. The CDR3 runs from the conserved cysteine through the conserved F or W. D genes are given only for firm matches. Where a row states a size, it is once, few, many or the class of an expanded clone; other rows omit it.

abundance	d_gene	v_gene	j_gene	CDR3aa	CDR3nt
.	.	TRBV3-1/TRBV3-2	TRBJ2-3	CASSQELAGTDTQYF	TGTGCCAGCAGCCAAGAACTCGCCGGCACAGATACGCAGTATTTT
few	TRBD1	TRBV6-5	TRBJ2-1	CASTRQGRNEQFF	TGTGCCAGCACACGACAGGGAAGGAATGAGCAGTTCTTC
.	.	TRBV6-5	TRBJ1-1	CASSFRTLNTEAFF	TGTGCCAGCAGTTTTCGGACACTGAACACTGAAGCTTTCTTT
.	.	TRBV6-5	TRBJ2-5	CASRGHRPKTQYF	TGTGCCAGCAGGGGACACCGCCCGAAGACCCAGTACTTC
.	TRBD2	TRBV9	TRBJ2-1	CASSVTLAGTRENEQFF	TGTGCCAGCAGCGTAACGCTAGCGGGGACCCGAGAAAATGAGCAGTTCTTC
.	.	TRBV7-8	TRBJ2-3	CASTEGASLTDTQYF	TGTGCCAGCACCGAAGGGGCCAGTCTCACAGATACGCAGTATTTT
.	TRBD1	TRBV5-8	TRBJ2-2	CASSSYRGPNTGELFF	TGTGCCAGCAGCTCTTACAGGGGGCCGAACACCGGGGAGCTGTTTTTT
.	TRBD1	TRBV4-2	TRBJ1-2	CASSQADGGQGGYGYTF	TGTGCCAGCAGCCAAGCGGATGGGGGACAGGGAGGCTATGGCTACACCTTC
.	TRBD2	TRBV7-7	TRBJ2-5	CASSPGREGRETQYF	TGTGCTAGCAGCCCTGGTCGGGAGGGCCGAGAGACCCAGTACTTC
.	.	TRBV3-1/TRBV3-2	TRBJ1-1	CASSQDGAREAFF	TGTGCCAGCAGCCAAGATGGAGCGAGAGAAGCTTTCTTT
.	.	TRBV7-3	TRBJ1-5	CASSSTGGLGQPQHF	TGTGCCAGCAGCTCCACGGGGGGCCTCGGGCAGCCCCAGCATTTT
.	TRBD2	TRBV9	TRBJ2-3	CASSSPSGLDTQYF	TGTGCCAGCAGCTCCCCTAGCGGGTTAGATACGCAGTATTTT
.	.	TRBV30	TRBJ2-2	CAWNRGTGELFF	TGTGCCTGGAATCGGGGGACCGGGGAGCTGTTTTTT
.	.	TRBV5-1	TRBJ2-7	CASSWGTVYEQYF	TGCGCCAGCAGCTGGGGGACTGTCTACGAGCAGTACTTC
.	.	TRBV28	TRBJ1-2	CASSSRDIYGYTF	TGTGCCAGCAGTTCCCGGGACATCTATGGCTACACCTTC
once	TRBD1	TRBV11-2	TRBJ2-3	CASSYGTGTSTDTQYF	TGTGCCAGCAGCTACGGGACAGGGACTAGCACAGATACGCAGTATTTT
.	.	TRBV30	TRBJ1-1	CAWNGEGGAGTTEAFF	TGTGCCTGGAATGGGGAAGGGGGGGCTGGTACCACTGAAGCTTTCTTT
.	.	TRBV18	TRBJ1-1	CASSPARGNTEAFF	TGTGCCAGCTCACCGGCCAGGGGGAACACTGAAGCTTTCTTT
.	TRBD2	TRBV6-2/TRBV6-3	TRBJ2-7	CASSRLAGGSYEQYF	TGTGCCAGCAGCCGACTAGCGGGGGGGTCCTACGAGCAGTACTTC
once	.	TRBV6-5	TRBJ2-3	CASTGRFGFTDTQYF	TGTGCCAGCACCGGCAGGTTCGGTTTCACAGATACGCAGTATTTT
.	.	TRBV7-8	TRBJ2-2	CASSPNKGKAGELFF	TGTGCCAGCAGCCCGAACAAGGGGAAGGCCGGGGAGCTGTTTTTT
.	.	TRBV19	TRBJ2-1	CASSKRVRSYNEQFF	TGTGCCAGTAGTAAGAGGGTTCGCTCCTACAATGAGCAGTTCTTC
.	.	TRBV6-6	TRBJ1-2	CASIRSLGGYGYTF	TGTGCCAGCATCCGATCCCTAGGCGGCTATGGCTACACCTTC
.	TRBD1	TRBV27	TRBJ1-6	CASTEIGTGNSPLHF	TGTGCCAGCACCGAAATCGGGACAGGGAATTCACCCCTCCACTTT
.	.	TRBV7-9	TRBJ2-1	CASSFVEDEQFF	TGTGCCAGCAGCTTTGTGGAGGATGAGCAGTTCTTC
few	TRBD2	TRBV7-9	TRBJ2-2	CASSQAALAGVDGELFF	TGTGCCAGCAGCCAAGCGGCACTAGCGGGGGTAGACGGGGAGCTGTTTTTT
.	.	TRBV4-3	TRBJ1-1	CASSHYEGNTEAFF	TGCGCCAGCAGCCATTACGAGGGAAACACTGAAGCTTTCTTT
.	.	TRBV7-9	TRBJ1-5	CASSSAPSSGPQHF	TGTGCCAGCAGCTCGGCTCCTTCCTCGGGGCCCCAGCATTTT
.	.	TRBV14	TRBJ1-1	CASSYDTEAFF	TGTGCCAGCAGTTATGACACTGAAGCTTTCTTT
.	TRBD1	TRBV15	TRBJ2-3	CATSTGQTSTDTQYF	TGTGCCACCAGCACGGGACAGACTAGCACAGATACGCAGTATTTT
.	.	TRBV24-1	TRBJ2-7	CATSPGLYYEQYF	TGTGCCACCAGCCCGGGACTGTACTACGAGCAGTACTTC
few	.	TRBV3-1/TRBV3-2	TRBJ2-1	CASSHQTYNEQFF	TGTGCCAGCAGCCACCAAACCTACAATGAGCAGTTCTTC
few	TRBD1	TRBV3-1/TRBV3-2	TRBJ2-1	CASGDRVVGNEQFF	TGTGCCAGCGGAGACAGGGTAGTAGGCAATGAGCAGTTCTTC
.	TRBD1	TRBV9	TRBJ1-6	CASSFRDRENSPLHF	TGTGCCAGCAGCTTCCGGGACAGGGAGAATTCACCCCTCCACTTT
.	.	TRBV11-2	TRBJ2-3	CASSLGQIKADTQYF	TGTGCCAGCAGCTTAGGACAGATCAAGGCAGATACGCAGTATTTT
.	.	TRBV30	TRBJ1-2	CAWGTNYGYTF	TGTGCCTGGGGTACTAACTATGGCTACACCTTC
once	TRBD1	TRBV5-4	TRBJ1-4	CASSLGQGVTNEKLFF	TGTGCCAGCAGCTTGGGACAGGGGGTGACTAATGAAAAACTGTTTTTT
.	TRBD1	TRBV4-1	TRBJ2-3	CASSQVSDRVTDTQYF	TGCGCCAGCAGCCAAGTTTCGGACAGGGTCACAGATACGCAGTATTTT
.	.	TRBV20-1	TRBJ1-2	CSARDKGGYTF	TGCAGTGCTAGGGACAAAGGGGGCTACACCTTC